This is a list of T cell receptor beta chains from one sample in a study of technical replicates of blood from a few donors. Repertoires were generated with immunoSEQ multiplex PCR, while TCRdb's copy carries only in-frame clones and drops some. Of some 78,000 clones in the sample, approximately 95% were seen once. Sequenced material: T cells isolated from PBMCs. These receptors all come from a human donor in good health. Both conserved end residues are trimmed from each CDR3. D genes are given only for firm matches.

v_call d_call cdr3_aa
TRBV7-9 . ASSPAAPSAGANVLT
TRBV6-5 . ASSYGRADEKLF
TRBV6-5 . ASSYVGATEAF
TRBV5-5 . ASRPGSTGELF
TRBV27 TRBD2 ASRLSGGSSYEQY
TRBV28 TRBD1 ASSLSPVDREYEQY
TRBV7-2 TRBD1 ASSGRTGNEQF
TRBV6-5 . ASTRGSNTEAF
TRBV19 . ASSIVGVTEAF
TRBV18 . ASSPEGTYEQY
TRBV6-6 TRBD1 ASSLTGGNEKLF
TRBV9 . ASGPGVGGGELF
TRBV21-1 . ASSSIMGQRLPLKNQPQH
TRBV5-1 . ASSSHLETQY
TRBV2 TRBD2 ASSTSGGHYEQY
TRBV10-3 TRBD2 AISVPRGLAGEVQY
TRBV7-9 . ASSLFLFLNNEQF
TRBV13 . ASSSPLRFDRYNEQF
TRBV7-2 TRBD2 ASSPQISGLGETQY
TRBV27 . ASSLFGTRVEAF
TRBV2 TRBD1 ASTTGRRGTEAF
TRBV4-1 . ASSPNRARVSYNEQF
TRBV10-1 . ASSEGSKANEQF
TRBV14 TRBD2 ASSQARTRYETQY
TRBV5-1 TRBD1 ASSTGQGGGRGQETQY